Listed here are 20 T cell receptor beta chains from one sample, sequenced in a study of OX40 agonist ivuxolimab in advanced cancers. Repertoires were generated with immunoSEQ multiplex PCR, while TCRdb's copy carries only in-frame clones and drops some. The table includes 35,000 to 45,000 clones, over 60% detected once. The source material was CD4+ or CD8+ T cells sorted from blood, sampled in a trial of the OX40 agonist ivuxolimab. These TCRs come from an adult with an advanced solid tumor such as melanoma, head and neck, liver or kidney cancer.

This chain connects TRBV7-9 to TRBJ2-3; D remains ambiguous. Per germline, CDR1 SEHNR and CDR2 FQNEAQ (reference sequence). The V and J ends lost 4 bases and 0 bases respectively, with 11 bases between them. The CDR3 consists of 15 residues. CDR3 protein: CASSSPVSSTDTQYF. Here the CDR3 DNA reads TGTGCCAGCAGCTCCCCGGTCAGTAGCACAGATACGCAGTATTTT.

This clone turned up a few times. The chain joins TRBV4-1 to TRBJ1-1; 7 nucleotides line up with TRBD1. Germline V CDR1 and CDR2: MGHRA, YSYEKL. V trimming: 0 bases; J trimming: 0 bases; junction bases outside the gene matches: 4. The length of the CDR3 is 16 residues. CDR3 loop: CASSQDGTAVNTEAFF. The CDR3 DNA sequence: TGCGCCAGCAGCCAAGATGGGACAGCTGTGAACACTGAAGCTTTCTTT.

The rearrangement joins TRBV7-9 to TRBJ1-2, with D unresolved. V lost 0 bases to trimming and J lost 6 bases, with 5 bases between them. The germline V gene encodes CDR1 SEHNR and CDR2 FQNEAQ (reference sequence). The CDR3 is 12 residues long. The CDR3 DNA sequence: TGTGCCAGCAGCTTAGCCCCGAATGGCTACACCTTC. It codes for CASSLAPNGYTF.

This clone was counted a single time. The CDR3 bases are TGTGCCAGCAGCGCCGGAGACAAAGCTTTCTTT. Translated: CASSAGDKAFF. The chain links TRBV9 to TRBJ1-1; D uncertain. V was cut by 3 bases and J by 9 bases, with 9 bases left in between. CDR1 SGDLS and CDR2 YYNGEE come from the germline V gene. The CDR3 is 11 amino acids.

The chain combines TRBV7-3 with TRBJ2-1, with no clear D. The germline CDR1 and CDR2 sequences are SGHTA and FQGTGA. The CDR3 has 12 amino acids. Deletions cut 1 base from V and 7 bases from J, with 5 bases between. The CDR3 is CASSLKGNEQFF. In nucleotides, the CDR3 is TGTGCCAGCAGCTTAAAAGGGAATGAGCAGTTCTTC.

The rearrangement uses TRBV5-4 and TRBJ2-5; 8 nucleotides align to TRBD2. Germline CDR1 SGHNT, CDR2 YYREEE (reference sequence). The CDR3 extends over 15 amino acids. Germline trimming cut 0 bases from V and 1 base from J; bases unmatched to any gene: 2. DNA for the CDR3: TGTGCCAGCAGCTTGGTTAGCGGGGCCCAAGAGACCCAGTACTTC. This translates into CASSLVSGAQETQYF.

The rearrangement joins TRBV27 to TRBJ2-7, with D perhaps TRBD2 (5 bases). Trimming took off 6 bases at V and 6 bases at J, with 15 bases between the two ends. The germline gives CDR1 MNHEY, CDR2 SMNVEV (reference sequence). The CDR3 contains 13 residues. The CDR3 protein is CASSGVGEFEQYF. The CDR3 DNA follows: TGTGCCAGCAGCGGGGTCGGGGAGTTCGAGCAGTACTTC.

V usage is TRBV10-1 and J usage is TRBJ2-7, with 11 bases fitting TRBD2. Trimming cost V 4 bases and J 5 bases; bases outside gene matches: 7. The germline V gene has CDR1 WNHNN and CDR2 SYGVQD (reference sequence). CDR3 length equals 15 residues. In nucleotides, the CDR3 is TGCGCCAGCAGTGGCGGACTAGCGGGTATCCACGAGCAGTACTTC. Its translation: CASSGGLAGIHEQYF.

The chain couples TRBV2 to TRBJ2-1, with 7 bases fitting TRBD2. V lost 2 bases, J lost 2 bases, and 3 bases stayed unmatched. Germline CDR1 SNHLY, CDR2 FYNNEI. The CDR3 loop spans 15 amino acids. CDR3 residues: CASSERLAAYNEQFF. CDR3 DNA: TGTGCCAGCAGTGAAAGGCTAGCGGCCTACAATGAGCAGTTCTTC.

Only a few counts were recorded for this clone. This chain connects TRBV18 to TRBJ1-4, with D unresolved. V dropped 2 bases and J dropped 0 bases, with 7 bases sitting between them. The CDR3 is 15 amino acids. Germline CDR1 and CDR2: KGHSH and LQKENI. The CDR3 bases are TGTGCCAGCTCACCAGAGCACGCAACTAATGAAAAACTGTTTTTT. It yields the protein CASSPEHATNEKLFF. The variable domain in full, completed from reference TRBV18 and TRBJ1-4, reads NAGVMQNPRHLVRRRGQEARLRCSPMKGHSHVYWYRQLPEEGLKFMVYLQKENIIDESGMPKERFSAEFPKEGPSILRIQQVVRGDSAAYFCASSPEHATNEKLFFGSGTQLSVL.

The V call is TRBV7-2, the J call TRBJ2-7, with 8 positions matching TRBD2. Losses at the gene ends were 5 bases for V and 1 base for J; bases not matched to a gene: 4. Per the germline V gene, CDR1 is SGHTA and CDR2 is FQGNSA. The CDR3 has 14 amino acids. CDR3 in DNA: TGTGCCAGCAGCGGCGCTAGCGGGTCCTACGAGCAGTACTTC. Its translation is CASSGASGSYEQYF.

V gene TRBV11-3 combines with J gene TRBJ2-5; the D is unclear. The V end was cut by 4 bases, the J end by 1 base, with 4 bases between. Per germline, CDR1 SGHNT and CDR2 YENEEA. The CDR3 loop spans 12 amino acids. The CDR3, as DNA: TGTGCCAGCAGCTCGGGCCAAGAGACCCAGTACTTC. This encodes CASSSGQETQYF.

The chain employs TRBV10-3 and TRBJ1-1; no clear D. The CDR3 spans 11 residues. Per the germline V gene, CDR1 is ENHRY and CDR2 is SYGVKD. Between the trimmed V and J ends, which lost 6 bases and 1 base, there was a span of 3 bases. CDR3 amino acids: CAIRGNTEAFF. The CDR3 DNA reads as TGTGCCATCAGGGGGAACACTGAAGCTTTCTTT.

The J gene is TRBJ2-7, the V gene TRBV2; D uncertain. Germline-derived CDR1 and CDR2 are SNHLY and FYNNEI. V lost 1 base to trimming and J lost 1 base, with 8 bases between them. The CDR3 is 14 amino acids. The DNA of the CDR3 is TGTGCCAGCAGTGAAGAGGTGGGTTCCTACGAGCAGTACTTC. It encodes CASSEEVGSYEQYF. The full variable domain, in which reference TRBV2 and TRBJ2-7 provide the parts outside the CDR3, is EPEVTQTPSHQVTQMGQEVILRCVPISNHLYFYWYRQILGQKVEFLVSFYNNEISEKSEIFDDQFSVERPDGSNFTLKIRSTKLEDSAMYFCASSEEVGSYEQYFGPGTRLTVT.

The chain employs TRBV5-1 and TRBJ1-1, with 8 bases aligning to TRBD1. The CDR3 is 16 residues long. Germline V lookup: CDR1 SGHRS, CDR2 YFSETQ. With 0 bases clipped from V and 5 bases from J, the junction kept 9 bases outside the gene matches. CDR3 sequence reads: CASSLVQGAQGTEAFF. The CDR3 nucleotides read TGCGCCAGCAGCTTGGTTCAGGGGGCGCAGGGTACTGAAGCTTTCTTT.

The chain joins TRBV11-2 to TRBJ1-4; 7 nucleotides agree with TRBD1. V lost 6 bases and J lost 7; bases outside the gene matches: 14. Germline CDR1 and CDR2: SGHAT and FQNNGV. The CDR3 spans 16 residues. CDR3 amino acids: CASSFGGGTVGEKLFF. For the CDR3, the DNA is TGTGCCAGCAGTTTTGGAGGGGGGACAGTAGGTGAAAAACTGTTTTTT.

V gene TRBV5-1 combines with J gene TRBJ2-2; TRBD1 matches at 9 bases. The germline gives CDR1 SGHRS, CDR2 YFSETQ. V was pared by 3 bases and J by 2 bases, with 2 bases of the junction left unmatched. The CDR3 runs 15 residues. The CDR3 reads CASSSQGANTGELFF. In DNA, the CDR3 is TGCGCCAGCAGCTCACAGGGGGCTAACACCGGGGAGCTGTTTTTT.

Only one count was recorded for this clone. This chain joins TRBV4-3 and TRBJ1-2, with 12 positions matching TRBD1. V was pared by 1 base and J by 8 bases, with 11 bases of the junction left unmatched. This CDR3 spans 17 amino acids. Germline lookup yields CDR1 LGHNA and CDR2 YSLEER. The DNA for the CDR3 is TGCGCCAGCAGCCAAGCCCCTCCGGGACAGGGGGCGTGGGGCTACACCTTC. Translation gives CASSQAPPGQGAWGYTF.

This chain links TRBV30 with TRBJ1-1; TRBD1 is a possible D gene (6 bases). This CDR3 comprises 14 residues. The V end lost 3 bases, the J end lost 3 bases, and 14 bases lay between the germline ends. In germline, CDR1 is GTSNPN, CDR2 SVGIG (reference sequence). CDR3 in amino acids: CAWSLPGAYTEAFF. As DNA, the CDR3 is TGTGCCTGGAGCCTACCAGGGGCCTACACTGAAGCTTTCTTT.

As DNA, the CDR3 is TGTGCCAGCAGCTTGTTGGGCGGGAGCTCTGGGGCCAACGTCCTGACTTTC. Translating gives CASSLLGGSSGANVLTF. The rearrangement links TRBV5-4 to TRBJ2-6; 7 bases fit TRBD2. The V gene's germline CDR1 is SGHNT and CDR2 YYREEE (reference sequence). V dropped 1 base and J dropped 0; count of bases not matched to a gene: 4. This CDR3 comprises 17 residues.